This T cell receptor beta chain was identified in a study of CD8+ T cells in alopecia areata. Treatment defined: oral pan-JAK inhibitor, 5-10 mg twice daily. RNA extraction was followed by reverse transcription into cDNA, which acted as the sequencing template. Libraries were prepared by immunoSEQ multiplex PCR; TCRdb keeps only in-frame clonotypes and omits some of them. In the table there are about 190,000 clones, 45% to 65% of which are singletons. The germline V gene encodes CDR1 GTSNPN and CDR2 SVGIG (reference sequence). This CDR3 region has 13 residues. The V and J ends lost 0 bases and 5 bases respectively, with 8 bases between them.

The sample consisted of CD4+ T cells sorted from blood, taken at week 4, from a patient treated with tofacitinib. The sequence was collected from a human donor with alopecia areata. This rearrangement joins TRBV30 to TRBJ1-5; D uncertain. The CDR3, as DNA: TGTGCCTGGAGTGTACAAACCTATCAGCCCCAGCATTTT. This gives the protein CAWSVQTYQPQHF.